The clone carrying this T cell receptor (beta chain) was seen ten or more times. V dropped 1 base and J dropped 4; count of bases not matched to a gene: 14. The CDR3 is 19 amino acids. Germline values: CDR1 SGHRS, CDR2 YFSETQ. Molecular barcoded adaptors covering alpha/delta and beta/gamma chains were used on about 390 ng RNA. TCRdb ran MiXCR on the reads and lists one entry per CDR3 protein. The sample holds roughly 130,000 distinct CDR3 sequences, roughly 13% seen once. This specimen comes from a study of read filtering for tumor transcriptome and immune sequencing. Looking at the study overall: RNA-seq yielded only about 75 to 1,400 TCR reads, IR-seq about 4 to 10.27 million.

The TCR was taken from a donor over 35 with multiple myeloma. The source material was a population of CD138-negative cells sorted from bone marrow. This chain joins TRBV5-1 and TRBJ2-1, with 10 bases aligning to TRBD2. The CDR3 DNA reads as TGCGCCAGCAGCTTGCGGATCTCTAGCGGGGGCCGGCGATACAATGAGCAGTTCTTC. Amino acid sequence: CASSLRISSGGRRYNEQFF.